This T cell receptor (beta chain) stems from a study of neoadjuvant nivolumab and ipilimumab in lung cancer. In the study overall: Patients got nivolumab 3 mg/kg on days 1, 15 and 29; combination added ipilimumab 1 mg/kg day 1.

Only in-frame clones appear in the TCRdb table, and some are missing; sequencing was by immunoSEQ multiplex PCR. The repertoire has more than 15,000 clones, roughly three quarters of them found once; the top ten carry 9%. In the case of this clone: What it binds is unknown.

Study-wide points: Only a small number of samples underwent TCR sequencing.

Trimming removed 1 base from V and 0 bases from J, with 14 bases in between. The CDR3 is made up of 17 amino acids. Germline V CDR1 and CDR2: SGHDT, YYEEEE. The receptor was isolated from an adult with non-small cell lung cancer. Source: tumor tissue, taken after neoadjuvant nivolumab, alone or with ipilimumab, at or shortly before surgery. V usage is TRBV5-6 and J usage is TRBJ1-5; weak D call: TRBD1 (5 bases). The CDR3 DNA reads as TGTGCCAGCAGCTTGTACGGCAGGGAGACTAGCAATCAGCCCCAGCATTTT. This translates into CASSLYGRETSNQPQHF.